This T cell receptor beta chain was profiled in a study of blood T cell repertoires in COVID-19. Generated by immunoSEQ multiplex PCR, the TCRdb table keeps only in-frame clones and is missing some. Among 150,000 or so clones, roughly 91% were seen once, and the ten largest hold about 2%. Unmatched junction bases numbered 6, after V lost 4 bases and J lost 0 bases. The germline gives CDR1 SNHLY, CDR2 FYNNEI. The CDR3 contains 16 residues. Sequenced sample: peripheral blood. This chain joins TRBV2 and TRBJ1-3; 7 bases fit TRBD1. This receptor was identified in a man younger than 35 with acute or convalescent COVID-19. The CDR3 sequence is CASSVDRVPSGNTIYF. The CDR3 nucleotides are TGTGCCAGCAGTGTCGACAGGGTGCCCTCTGGAAACACCATATATTTT.